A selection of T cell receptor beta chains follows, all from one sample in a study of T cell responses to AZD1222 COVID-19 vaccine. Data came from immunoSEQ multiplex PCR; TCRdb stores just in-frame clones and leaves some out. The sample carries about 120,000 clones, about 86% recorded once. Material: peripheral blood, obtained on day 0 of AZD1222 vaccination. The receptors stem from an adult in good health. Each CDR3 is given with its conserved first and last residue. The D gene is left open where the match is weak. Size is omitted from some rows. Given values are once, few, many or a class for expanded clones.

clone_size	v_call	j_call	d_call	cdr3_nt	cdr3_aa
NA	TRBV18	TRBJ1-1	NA	TGTGCCAGCTCACCACCGGGGGTCACTGAAGCTTTCTTT	CASSPPGVTEAFF
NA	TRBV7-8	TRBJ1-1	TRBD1	TGTGCCAGCAGCCGGACCGGGACAGGGGACACTGAAGCTTTCTTT	CASSRTGTGDTEAFF
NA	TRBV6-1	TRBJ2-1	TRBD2	TGTGCCAGCAGTGAAGCAGGTGCGGGAGGATACAATGAGCAGTTCTTC	CASSEAGAGGYNEQFF
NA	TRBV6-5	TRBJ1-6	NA	TGTGCCAGCAGCTTCCGGGACAAGGTTTCACCCCTCCACTTT	CASSFRDKVSPLHF
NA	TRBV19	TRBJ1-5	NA	TGTGCCAGTAGTACCCTCGGACAGACTAGCAATCAGCCCCAGCATTTT	CASSTLGQTSNQPQHF
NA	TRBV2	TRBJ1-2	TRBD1	TGTGCCAGCAGCCTGGGACAGCTTTATGGCTACACCTTC	CASSLGQLYGYTF
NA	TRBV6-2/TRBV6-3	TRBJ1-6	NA	TGTGCCAGCAGTTACTTTGGGGGTCATAATTCACCCCTCCACTTT	CASSYFGGHNSPLHF
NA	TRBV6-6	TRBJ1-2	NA	TGTGCCAGCGGTAACAGGGAAGTGCGTTATGGCTACACCTTC	CASGNREVRYGYTF
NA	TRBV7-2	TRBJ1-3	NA	TGTGCCAGCAGTAGAAGATCCCAGGGAAGGGGAAACACCATATATTTT	CASSRRSQGRGNTIYF
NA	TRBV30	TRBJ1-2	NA	TGTGCCTGGAGTACGGGTGTAGAAGCTGGCTACACCTTC	CAWSTGVEAGYTF
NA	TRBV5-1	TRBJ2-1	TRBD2	TGCGCCAGCAGCTTGGTAGTGCGGGAGAAGGTCAATGAGCAGTTCTTC	CASSLVVREKVNEQFF
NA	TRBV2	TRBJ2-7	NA	TGTGCCAGCAGTGAGTGGGGGACCCACGAGCAGTACTTC	CASSEWGTHEQYF
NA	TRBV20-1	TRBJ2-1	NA	TGCAGTGCTAGAGATAAATCTGAGCAGTTCTTC	CSARDKSEQFF
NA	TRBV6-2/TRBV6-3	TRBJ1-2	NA	TGTGCCAGCAGTTACGGAGAAGGGTTTTATGGCTACACCTTC	CASSYGEGFYGYTF
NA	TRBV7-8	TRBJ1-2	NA	TGTGCCAGCAGCTTATGGGGCGATGGCTACACCTTC	CASSLWGDGYTF
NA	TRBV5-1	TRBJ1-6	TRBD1	TGCGCCAGCAGCGAGGGACAGTCGGATTCACCCCTCCACTTT	CASSEGQSDSPLHF
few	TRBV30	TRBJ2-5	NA	TGTGCCTGGAGTGTAACAGCTCCGACCCAGTACTTC	CAWSVTAPTQYF
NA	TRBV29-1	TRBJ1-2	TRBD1	TGCAGCGTTGGCCCTGGGACAGGGGGCGGCTATGGCTACACCTTC	CSVGPGTGGGYGYTF
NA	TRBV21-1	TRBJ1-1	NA	TGTGCCAGCACGTACCGGGTGAACACTGAAGCTTTCTTT	CASTYRVNTEAFF
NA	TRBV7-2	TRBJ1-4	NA	TGTGCCAGCAGCTTAGGGACGGCTAATGAAAAACTGTTTTTT	CASSLGTANEKLFF
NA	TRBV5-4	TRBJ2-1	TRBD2	TGTGCCAGCAGCTTGGGTACTAGCGGGAGTCTCTACAATGAGCAGTTCTTC	CASSLGTSGSLYNEQFF
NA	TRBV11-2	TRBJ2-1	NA	TGTGCCAGCAGCTCAGTGAGCCTAGCCTTCGGCAATGAGCAGTTCTTC	CASSSVSLAFGNEQFF
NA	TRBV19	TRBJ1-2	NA	TGTGCCAGTAGTATTACAGGTTCTAACTATGGCTACACCTTC	CASSITGSNYGYTF
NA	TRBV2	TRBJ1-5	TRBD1	TGTGCCAGCAGCACCACAGGGGGCAGCCAGCCCCAGCATTTT	CASSTTGGSQPQHF